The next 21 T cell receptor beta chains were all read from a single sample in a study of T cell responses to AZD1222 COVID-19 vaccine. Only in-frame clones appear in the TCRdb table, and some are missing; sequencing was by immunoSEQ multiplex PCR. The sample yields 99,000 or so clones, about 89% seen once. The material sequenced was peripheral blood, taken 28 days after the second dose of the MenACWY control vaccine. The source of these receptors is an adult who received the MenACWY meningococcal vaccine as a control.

CDR3 DNA: TGTGCCAGCAGCATCTTCGGGACGATGACCTACGAGCAGTACTTC. Translating it yields CASSIFGTMTYEQYF. The rearrangement links TRBV7-2 to TRBJ2-7; either TRBD1 or TRBD2 may fit D (5 bases each). Trimming removed 5 bases from V and 2 bases from J, with 16 bases in between. The CDR3 has 15 amino acids. Germline V gene data show CDR1 as SGHTA and CDR2 as FQGNSA.

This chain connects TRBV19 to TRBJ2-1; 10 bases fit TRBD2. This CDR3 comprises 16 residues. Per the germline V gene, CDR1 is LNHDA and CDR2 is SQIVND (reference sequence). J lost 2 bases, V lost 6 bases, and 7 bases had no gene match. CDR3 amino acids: CASSATSGGAYNEQFF. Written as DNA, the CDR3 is TGTGCCAGTAGCGCCACGAGCGGGGGGGCCTACAATGAGCAGTTCTTC. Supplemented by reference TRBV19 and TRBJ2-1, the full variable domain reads DGGITQSPKYLFRKEGQNVTLSCEQNLNHDAMYWYRQDPGQGLRLIYYSQIVNDFQKGDIAEGYSVSREKKESFPLTVTSAQKNPTAFYLCASSATSGGAYNEQFFGPGTRLTVL.

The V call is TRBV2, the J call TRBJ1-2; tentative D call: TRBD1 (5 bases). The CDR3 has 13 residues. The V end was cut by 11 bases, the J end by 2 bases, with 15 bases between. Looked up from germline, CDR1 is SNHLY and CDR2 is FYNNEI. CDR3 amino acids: CADRGYRNYGYTF. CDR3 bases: TGTGCCGATCGAGGGTACAGGAACTATGGCTACACCTTC. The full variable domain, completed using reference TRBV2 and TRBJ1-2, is EPEVTQTPSHQVTQMGQEVILRCVPISNHLYFYWYRQILGQKVEFLVSFYNNEISEKSEIFDDQFSVERPDGSNFTLKIRSTKLEDSAMYFCADRGYRNYGYTFGSGTRLTVV.

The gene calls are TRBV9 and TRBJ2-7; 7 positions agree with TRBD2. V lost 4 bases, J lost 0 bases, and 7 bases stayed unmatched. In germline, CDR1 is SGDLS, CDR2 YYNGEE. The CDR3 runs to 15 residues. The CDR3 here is CASSPAGVSSYEQYF. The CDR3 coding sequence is TGTGCCAGCAGCCCTGCGGGGGTGAGCTCCTACGAGCAGTACTTC.

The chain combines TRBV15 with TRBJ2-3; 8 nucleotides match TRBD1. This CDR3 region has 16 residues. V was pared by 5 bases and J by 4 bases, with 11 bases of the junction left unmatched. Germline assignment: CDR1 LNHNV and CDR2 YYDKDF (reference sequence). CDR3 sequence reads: CATSPRFGTGSDTQYF. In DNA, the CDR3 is TGTGCCACCAGCCCCCGTTTCGGGACAGGCTCAGATACGCAGTATTTT.

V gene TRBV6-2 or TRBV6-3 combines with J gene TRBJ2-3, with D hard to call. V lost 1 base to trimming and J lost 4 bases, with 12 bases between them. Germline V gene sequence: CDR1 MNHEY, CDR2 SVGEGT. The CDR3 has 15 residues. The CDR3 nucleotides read TGTGCCAGCAGTTACTTCCGCCGACCAGCAGATACGCAGTATTTT. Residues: CASSYFRRPADTQYF.

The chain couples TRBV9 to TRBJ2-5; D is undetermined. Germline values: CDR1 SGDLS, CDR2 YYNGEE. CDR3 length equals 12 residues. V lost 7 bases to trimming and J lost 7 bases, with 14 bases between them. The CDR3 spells CASGALMGTQYF. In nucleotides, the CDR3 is TGTGCCAGCGGAGCCTTAATGGGGACCCAGTACTTC.

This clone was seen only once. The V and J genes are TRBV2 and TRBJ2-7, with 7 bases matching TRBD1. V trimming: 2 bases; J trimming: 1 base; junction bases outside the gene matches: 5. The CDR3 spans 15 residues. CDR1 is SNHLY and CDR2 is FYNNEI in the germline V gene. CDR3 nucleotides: TGTGCCAGCAGTGAATTAGGGGGCGATTCCTACGAGCAGTACTTC. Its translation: CASSELGGDSYEQYF. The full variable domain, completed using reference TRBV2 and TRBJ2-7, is EPEVTQTPSHQVTQMGQEVILRCVPISNHLYFYWYRQILGQKVEFLVSFYNNEISEKSEIFDDQFSVERPDGSNFTLKIRSTKLEDSAMYFCASSELGGDSYEQYFGPGTRLTVT.

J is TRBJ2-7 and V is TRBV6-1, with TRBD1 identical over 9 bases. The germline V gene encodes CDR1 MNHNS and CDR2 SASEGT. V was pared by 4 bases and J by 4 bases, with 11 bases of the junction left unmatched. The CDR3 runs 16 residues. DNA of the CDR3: TGTGCCAGCAGTGGATGGGTTGGACAGGGGAGATACGAGCAGTACTTC. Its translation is CASSGWVGQGRYEQYF.

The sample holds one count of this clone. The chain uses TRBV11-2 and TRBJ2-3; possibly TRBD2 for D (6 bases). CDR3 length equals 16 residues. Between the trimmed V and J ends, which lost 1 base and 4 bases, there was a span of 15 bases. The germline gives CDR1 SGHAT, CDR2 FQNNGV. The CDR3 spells CASSLVGGGGSDTQYF. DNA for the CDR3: TGTGCCAGCAGCTTAGTTGGGGGTGGAGGGTCAGATACGCAGTATTTT.

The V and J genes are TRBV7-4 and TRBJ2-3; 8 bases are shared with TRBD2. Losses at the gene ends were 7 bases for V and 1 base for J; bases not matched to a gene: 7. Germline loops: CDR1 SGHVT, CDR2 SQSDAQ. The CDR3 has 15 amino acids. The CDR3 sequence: CASNQAGECTDTQYF. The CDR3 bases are TGTGCCAGCAACCAAGCGGGGGAGTGCACAGATACGCAGTATTTT.

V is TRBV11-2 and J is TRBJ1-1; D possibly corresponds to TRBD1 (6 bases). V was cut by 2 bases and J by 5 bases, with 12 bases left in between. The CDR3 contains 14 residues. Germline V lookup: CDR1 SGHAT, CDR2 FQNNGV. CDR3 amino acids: CASSLFSGDTEAFF. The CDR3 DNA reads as TGTGCCAGCAGCTTATTCTCAGGGGATACTGAAGCTTTCTTT.

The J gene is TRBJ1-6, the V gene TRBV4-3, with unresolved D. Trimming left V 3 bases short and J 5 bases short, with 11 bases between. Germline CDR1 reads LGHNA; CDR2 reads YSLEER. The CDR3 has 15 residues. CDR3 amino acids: CASSQTSSNNSPLHF. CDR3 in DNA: TGCGCCAGCAGCCAGACATCAAGTAATAATTCACCCCTCCACTTT.

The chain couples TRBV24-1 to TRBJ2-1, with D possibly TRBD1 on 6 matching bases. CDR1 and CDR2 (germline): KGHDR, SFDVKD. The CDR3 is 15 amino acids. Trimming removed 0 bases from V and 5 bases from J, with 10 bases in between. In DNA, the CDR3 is TGTGCCACCAGTGATTTGGGACAGATTGACAATGAGCAGTTCTTC. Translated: CATSDLGQIDNEQFF.

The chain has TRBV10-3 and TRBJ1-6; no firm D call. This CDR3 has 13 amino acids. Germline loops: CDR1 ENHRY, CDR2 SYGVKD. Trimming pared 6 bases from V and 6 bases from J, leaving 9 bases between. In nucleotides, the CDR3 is TGTGCCATCAGAGGCCAGCTTAATTCACCCCTCCACTTT. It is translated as CAIRGQLNSPLHF.

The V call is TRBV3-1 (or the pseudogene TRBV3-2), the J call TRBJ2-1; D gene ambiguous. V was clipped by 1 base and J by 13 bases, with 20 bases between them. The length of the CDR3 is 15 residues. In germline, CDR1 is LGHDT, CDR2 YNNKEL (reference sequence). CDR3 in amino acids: CASSQGDWRTSPQFF. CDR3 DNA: TGTGCCAGCAGCCAAGGAGATTGGCGAACTTCCCCTCAGTTCTTC.

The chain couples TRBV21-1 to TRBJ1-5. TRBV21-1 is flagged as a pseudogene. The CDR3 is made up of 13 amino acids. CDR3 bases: TGTGCCAGCAGCACCGGGAGGGGTCAGCCCCAGCATTTT. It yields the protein CASSTGRGQPQHF.

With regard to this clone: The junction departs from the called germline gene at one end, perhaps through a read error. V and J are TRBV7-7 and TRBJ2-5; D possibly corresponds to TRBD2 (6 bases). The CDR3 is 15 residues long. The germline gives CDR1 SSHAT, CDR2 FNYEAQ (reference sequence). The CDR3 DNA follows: TGTGCTAGCAGCTTAGCGGAGATGAGATGGGAGACCCAGTACTTC. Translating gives CASSLAEMRWETQYF.

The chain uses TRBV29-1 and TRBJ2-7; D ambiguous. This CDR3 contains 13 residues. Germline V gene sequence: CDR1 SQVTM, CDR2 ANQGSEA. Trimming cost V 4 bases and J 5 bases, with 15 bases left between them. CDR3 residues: CSVGSPLSNEQYF. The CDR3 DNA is TGCAGCGTTGGGTCTCCGCTTTCCAACGAGCAGTACTTC.

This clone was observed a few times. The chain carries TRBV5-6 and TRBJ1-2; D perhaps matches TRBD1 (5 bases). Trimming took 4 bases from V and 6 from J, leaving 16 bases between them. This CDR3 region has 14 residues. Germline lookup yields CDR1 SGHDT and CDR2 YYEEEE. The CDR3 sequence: CASSLTGLEDGYTF. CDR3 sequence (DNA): TGTGCCAGCAGCCTGACGGGACTAGAGGATGGCTACACCTTC.

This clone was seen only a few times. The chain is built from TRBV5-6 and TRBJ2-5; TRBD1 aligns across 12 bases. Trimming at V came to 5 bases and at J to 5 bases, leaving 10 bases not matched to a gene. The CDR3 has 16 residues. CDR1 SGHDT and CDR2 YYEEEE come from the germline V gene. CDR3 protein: CASRSPGQGARETQYF. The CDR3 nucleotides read TGTGCCAGCAGATCGCCGGGACAGGGGGCACGGGAGACCCAGTACTTC. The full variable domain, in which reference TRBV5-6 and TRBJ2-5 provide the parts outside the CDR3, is DAGVTQSPTHLIKTRGQQVTLRCSPKSGHDTVSWYQQALGQGPQFIFQYYEEEERQRGNFPDRFSGHQFPNYSSELNVNALLLGDSALYLCASRSPGQGARETQYFGPGTRLLVL.